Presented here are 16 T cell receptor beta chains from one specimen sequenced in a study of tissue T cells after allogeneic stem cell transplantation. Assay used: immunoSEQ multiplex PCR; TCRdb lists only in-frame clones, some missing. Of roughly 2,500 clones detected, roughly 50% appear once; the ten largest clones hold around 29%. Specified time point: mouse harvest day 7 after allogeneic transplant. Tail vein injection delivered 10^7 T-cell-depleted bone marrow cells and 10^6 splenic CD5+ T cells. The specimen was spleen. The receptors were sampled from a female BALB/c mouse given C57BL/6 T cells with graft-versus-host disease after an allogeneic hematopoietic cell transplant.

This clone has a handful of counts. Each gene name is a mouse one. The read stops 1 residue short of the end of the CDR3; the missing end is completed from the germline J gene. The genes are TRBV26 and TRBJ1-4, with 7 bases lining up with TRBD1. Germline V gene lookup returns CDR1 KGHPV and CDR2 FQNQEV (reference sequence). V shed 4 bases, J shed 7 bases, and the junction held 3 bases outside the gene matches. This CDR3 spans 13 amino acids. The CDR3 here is CASSQGAGERLFF. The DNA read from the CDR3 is TGTGCCAGCAGTCAGGGGGCCGGCGAAAGATTATTT.

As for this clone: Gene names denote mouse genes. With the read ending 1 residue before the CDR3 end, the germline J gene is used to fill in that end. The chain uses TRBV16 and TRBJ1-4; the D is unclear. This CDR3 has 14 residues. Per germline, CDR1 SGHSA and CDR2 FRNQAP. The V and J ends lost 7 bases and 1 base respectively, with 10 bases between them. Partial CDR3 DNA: TGTGCAAGCAACCAAGACAATTCCAACGAAAGATTATTT. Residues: CASNQDNSNERLF. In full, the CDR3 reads CASNQDNSNERLFF.

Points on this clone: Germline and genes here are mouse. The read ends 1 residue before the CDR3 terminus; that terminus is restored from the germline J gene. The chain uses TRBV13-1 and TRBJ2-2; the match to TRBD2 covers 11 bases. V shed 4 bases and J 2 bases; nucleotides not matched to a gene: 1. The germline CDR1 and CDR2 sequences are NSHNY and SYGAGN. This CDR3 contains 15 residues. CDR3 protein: CASSRDWGNTGQLYF. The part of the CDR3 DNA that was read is TGTGCCAGCAGTCGGGACTGGGGGAACACCGGGCAGCTCTAC.

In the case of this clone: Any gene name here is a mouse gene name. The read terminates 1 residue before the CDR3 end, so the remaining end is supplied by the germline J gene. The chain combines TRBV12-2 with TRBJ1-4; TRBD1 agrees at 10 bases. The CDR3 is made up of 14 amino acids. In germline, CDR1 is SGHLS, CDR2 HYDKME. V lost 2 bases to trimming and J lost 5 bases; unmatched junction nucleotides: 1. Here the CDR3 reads CASSQDRGNERLFF. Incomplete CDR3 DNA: TGTGCCAGCTCTCAGGACAGGGGGAACGAAAGATTATTT.

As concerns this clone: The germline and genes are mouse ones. The CDR3 loop is CASSLPGQGAGNTLYF. CDR3 bases read: TGTGCCAGCAGTCTCCCGGGACAGGGGGCTGGAAATACGCTCTAT. The chain is built from TRBV19 and TRBJ1-3; 11 nucleotides match TRBD1. Read sequence stops 1 residue before the CDR3 end, and the germline J gene provides the missing end. V gave up 4 bases and J gave up 2 bases; unmatched junction bases: 5. Germline CDR1 and CDR2: FNHDT and SITEND (reference sequence). The CDR3 covers 16 residues.

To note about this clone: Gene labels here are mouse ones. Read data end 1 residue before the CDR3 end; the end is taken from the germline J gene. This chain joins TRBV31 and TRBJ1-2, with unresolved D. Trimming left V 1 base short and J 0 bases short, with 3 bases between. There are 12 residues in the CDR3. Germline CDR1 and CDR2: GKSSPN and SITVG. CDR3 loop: CAWSRSNSDYTF. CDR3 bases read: TGTGCCTGGAGTCGGTCAAACTCCGACTACACC.

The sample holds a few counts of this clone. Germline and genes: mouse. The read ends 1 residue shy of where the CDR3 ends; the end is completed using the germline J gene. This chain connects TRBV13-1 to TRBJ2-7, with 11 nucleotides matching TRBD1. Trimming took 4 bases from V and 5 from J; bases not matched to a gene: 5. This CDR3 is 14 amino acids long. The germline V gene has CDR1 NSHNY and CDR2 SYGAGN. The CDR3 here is CASSSGQGAHEQYF. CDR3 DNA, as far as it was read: TGTGCCAGCAGTTCCGGACAGGGGGCGCATGAACAGTAC.

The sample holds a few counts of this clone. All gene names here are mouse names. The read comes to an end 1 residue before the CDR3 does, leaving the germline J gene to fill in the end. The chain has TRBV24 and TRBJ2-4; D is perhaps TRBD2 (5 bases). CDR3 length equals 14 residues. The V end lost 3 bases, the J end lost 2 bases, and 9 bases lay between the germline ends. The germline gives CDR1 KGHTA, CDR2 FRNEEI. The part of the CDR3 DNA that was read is TGTGCCAGCAGTCTAGAGGACTCTCAAAACACCTTGTAC. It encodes CASSLEDSQNTLY. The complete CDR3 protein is CASSLEDSQNTLYF.

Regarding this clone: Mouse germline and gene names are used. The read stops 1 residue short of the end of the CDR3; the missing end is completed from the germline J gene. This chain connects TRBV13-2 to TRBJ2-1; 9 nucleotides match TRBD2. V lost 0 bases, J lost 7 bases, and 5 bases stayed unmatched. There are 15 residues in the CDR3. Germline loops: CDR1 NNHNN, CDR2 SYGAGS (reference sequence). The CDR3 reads CASGDAGWGGAEQFF. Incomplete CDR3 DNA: TGTGCCAGCGGTGATGCAGGCTGGGGGGGAGCTGAGCAGTTC.

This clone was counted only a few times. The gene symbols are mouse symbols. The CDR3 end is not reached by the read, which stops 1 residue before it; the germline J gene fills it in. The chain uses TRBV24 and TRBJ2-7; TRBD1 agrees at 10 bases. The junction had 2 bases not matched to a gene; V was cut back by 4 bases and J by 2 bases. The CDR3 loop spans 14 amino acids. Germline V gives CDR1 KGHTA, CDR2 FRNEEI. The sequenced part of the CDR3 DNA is TGTGCCAGCAGTCCCGGGACAGGGGCCTATGAACAGTAC. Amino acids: CASSPGTGAYEQY. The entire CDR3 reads CASSPGTGAYEQYF.

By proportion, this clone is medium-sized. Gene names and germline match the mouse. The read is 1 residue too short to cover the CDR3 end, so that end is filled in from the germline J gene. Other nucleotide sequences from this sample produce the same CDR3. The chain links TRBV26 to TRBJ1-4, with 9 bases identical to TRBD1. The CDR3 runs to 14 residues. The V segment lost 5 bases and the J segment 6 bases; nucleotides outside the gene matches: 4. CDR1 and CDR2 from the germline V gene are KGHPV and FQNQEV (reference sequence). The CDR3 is CASSGDRVDERLFF. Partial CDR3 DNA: TGTGCCAGCAGTGGGGACAGGGTGGACGAAAGATTATTT. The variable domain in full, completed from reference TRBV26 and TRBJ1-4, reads NSKVIQTPRYLVKGQGQKAKMRCIPEKGHPVVFWYQQNKNNEFKFLINFQNQEVLQQIDMTEKRFSAECPSNSPCSLEIQSSEAGDSALYLCASSGDRVDERLFFGHGTKLSVL.

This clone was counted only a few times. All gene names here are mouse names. CDR3 DNA (partial): TGTGCTAGCAGAGGGACAGGGGAAGACACCCAGTAC. The encoded protein is CASRGTGEDTQY. The entire CDR3 reads CASRGTGEDTQYF. The chain joins TRBV17 to TRBJ2-5; 10 nucleotides agree with TRBD1. Read data end 1 residue before the CDR3 end; the end is taken from the germline J gene. Germline V gene lookup returns CDR1 MNHDT and CDR2 YYDKIL. The CDR3 spans 13 residues. Trimming at V came to 6 bases and at J to 4 bases, leaving 1 base not matched to a gene.

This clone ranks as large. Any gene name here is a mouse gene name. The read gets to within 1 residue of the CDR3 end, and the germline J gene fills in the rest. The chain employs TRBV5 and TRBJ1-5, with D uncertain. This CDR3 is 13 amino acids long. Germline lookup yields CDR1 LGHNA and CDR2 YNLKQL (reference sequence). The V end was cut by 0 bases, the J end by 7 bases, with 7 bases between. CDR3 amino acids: CASSQDRQQAPLF. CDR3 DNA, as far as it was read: TGTGCCAGCAGCCAAGATAGGCAACAGGCTCCGCTT.

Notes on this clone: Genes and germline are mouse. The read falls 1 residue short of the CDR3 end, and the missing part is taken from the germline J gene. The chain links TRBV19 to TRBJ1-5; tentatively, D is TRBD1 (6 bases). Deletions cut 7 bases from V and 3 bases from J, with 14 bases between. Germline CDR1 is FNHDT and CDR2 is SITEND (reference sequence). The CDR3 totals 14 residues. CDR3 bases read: TGTGCCAGCCCTCTGGGGGGGCGCAACCAGGCTCCGCTT. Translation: CASPLGGRNQAPL. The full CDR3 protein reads CASPLGGRNQAPLF.

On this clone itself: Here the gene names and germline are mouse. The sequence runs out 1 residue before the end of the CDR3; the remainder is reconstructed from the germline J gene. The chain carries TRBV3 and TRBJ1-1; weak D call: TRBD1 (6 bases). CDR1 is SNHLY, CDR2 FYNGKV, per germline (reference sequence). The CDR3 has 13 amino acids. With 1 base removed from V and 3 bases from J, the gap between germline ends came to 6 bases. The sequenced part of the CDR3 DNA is TGTGCCAGCAGCTTAGACAGGGACACAGAAGTCTTC. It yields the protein CASSLDRDTEVF. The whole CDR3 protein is CASSLDRDTEVFF.

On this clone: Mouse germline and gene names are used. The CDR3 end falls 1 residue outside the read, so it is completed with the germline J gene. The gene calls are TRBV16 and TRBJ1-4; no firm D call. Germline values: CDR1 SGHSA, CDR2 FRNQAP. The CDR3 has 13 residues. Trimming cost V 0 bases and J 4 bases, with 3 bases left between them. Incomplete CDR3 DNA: TGTGCAAGCAGCTTAGATTTCAACGAAAGATTATTT. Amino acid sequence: CASSLDFNERLF. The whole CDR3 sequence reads CASSLDFNERLFF. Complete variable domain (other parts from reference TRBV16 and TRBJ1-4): NAGVIQTPRHKVTGKGQEATLWCEPISGHSAVFWYRQTIVQGLEFLTYFRNQAPIDDSGMPKERFSAQMPNQSHSTLKIQSTQPQDSAVYLCASSLDFNERLFFGHGTKLSVL.